This entry lists 23 T cell receptor beta chains sequenced from one sample in a study of T cell repertoires in cytomegalovirus infection. TCRdb re-analysed the reads in MiXCR, keeping a single row per CDR3 protein. The sample lists just over 300,000 distinct CDR3 sequences, 15% to 20% seen once, with 12% in the top ten. What was sequenced was PBMCs. These receptors all come from a human donor in good health (CMV status not recorded). Some clones in this sample may be carry-over from other donors' samples.

This clonotype was observed a handful of times. The chain links TRBV12-3 or TRBV12-4 to TRBJ1-5; no clear D. Trimming took off 6 bases at V and 13 bases at J, with 7 bases between the two ends. This CDR3 region has 9 residues. This chain's CDR3 is CASRSGQHF. Here the CDR3 DNA reads TGTGCCAGCAGGTCCGGGCAGCATTTT.

This clonotype was seen many times. The J gene is TRBJ1-1, the V gene TRBV4-2, with 9 bases aligning to TRBD1. The germline V gene has CDR1 LGHNA and CDR2 YNFKEQ. Trimming removed 1 base from V and 5 bases from J; junction bases left unmatched: 8. There are 16 residues in the CDR3. Here the CDR3 DNA reads TGTGCCAGCAGCCAAGGACCCGGACAGGGGAAAACTGAAGCTTTCTTT. It is translated as CASSQGPGQGKTEAFF.

This clonotype was recorded a few times. The V and J genes are TRBV2 and TRBJ2-7, with 8 bases aligning to TRBD1. V lost 9 bases to trimming and J lost 0 bases; unmatched junction nucleotides: 4. CDR3 length equals 13 residues. Looked up from germline, CDR1 is SNHLY and CDR2 is FYNNEI. The CDR3 loop is CASRGQDSYEQYF. Here the CDR3 DNA reads TGTGCCAGTAGGGGACAGGACTCCTACGAGCAGTACTTC.

The chain carries TRBV12-3 or TRBV12-4 and TRBJ1-2, with 7 bases fitting TRBD1. This CDR3 spans 13 amino acids. V was pared by 5 bases and J by 8 bases, with 8 bases of the junction left unmatched. CDR3 nucleotide sequence: TGTGCCAGCAGTCCGACAGGGAGGGAAGGCTACACCTTC. Translating gives CASSPTGREGYTF.

In nucleotides, the CDR3 is TGCAGTGCACTACTCCTACAGGGGGGCTCCTACGAGCAGTACTTC. It specifies CSALLLQGGSYEQYF. This chain joins TRBV20-1 and TRBJ2-7, with 8 bases aligning to TRBD1. The V gene end was trimmed by 6 bases and the J gene end by 0 bases; junction bases not matched to a gene: 10. Germline CDR1 reads DFQATT; CDR2 reads SNEGSKA (reference sequence). The CDR3 runs 15 residues.

This clonotype was seen many times. The chain combines TRBV7-2 with TRBJ2-5; D unresolved. The CDR3 is 13 amino acids. The germline V and J ends were trimmed by 1 base and 7 bases, with 10 bases remaining between them. Germline V gives CDR1 SGHTA, CDR2 FQGNSA. The CDR3 coding sequence is TGTGCCAGCAGCTTAGGACTCTTAGGGACCCAGTACTTC. Its translation is CASSLGLLGTQYF.

As regards this clonotype: It may be a read error: a sequence one base away is much more abundant. The chain's CDR3 is CASTPRPRDRVEPQHF. CDR3 bases: TGTGCCAGCACCCCGAGACCCCGGGACAGGGTTGAGCCCCAGCATTTT. J is TRBJ1-5 and V is TRBV6-5; 9 bases align to TRBD1. The CDR3 is 16 amino acids. The J segment lost 8 bases and the V segment lost 7 bases, leaving 15 bases of the junction unmatched. Germline values: CDR1 MNHEY, CDR2 SVGAGI.

Worth noting for this clonotype: At one of its ends the junction is not consistent with the germline gene, which may arise from a read error. The rearrangement uses TRBV2 and TRBJ2-3; 10 nucleotides align to TRBD2. This CDR3 has 18 amino acids. The germline V gene encodes CDR1 SNHLY and CDR2 FYNNEI. CDR3 coding DNA: TGTGCCGGCAGTGAATCCCAGCGGGGGGGAGGGAGCACAGATACGCAGTATTTT. This codes for CAGSESQRGGGSTDTQYF.

There are many counts of this clonotype. Here the CDR3 reads CASSIDRAGTYNEQFF. The CDR3 region has the DNA TGTGCCAGTAGTATAGATCGGGCTGGAACCTACAATGAGCAGTTCTTC. The chain is built from TRBV19 and TRBJ2-1; D call uncertain. The CDR3 runs 16 residues. CDR1 LNHDA and CDR2 SQIVND come from the germline V gene (reference sequence). V dropped 0 bases and J dropped 2 bases, with 11 bases sitting between them. The whole variable domain, filled in from reference TRBV19 and TRBJ2-1, reads DGGITQSPKYLFRKEGQNVTLSCEQNLNHDAMYWYRQDPGQGLRLIYYSQIVNDFQKGDIAEGYSVSREKKESFPLTVTSAQKNPTAFYLCASSIDRAGTYNEQFFGPGTRLTVL.

The V and J genes are TRBV6-5 and TRBJ2-3; TRBD1 matches at 8 bases. The V gene end was trimmed by 5 bases and the J gene end by 10 bases; junction bases not matched to a gene: 2. CDR1 and CDR2 from the germline V gene are MNHEY and SVGAGI. CDR3 size: 11 residues. CDR3 region: CASSRQGSQYF. DNA for the CDR3: TGTGCCAGCAGTCGACAGGGGTCGCAGTATTTT.

The J gene is TRBJ2-1, the V gene TRBV6-2 or TRBV6-3; a weak D match, TRBD1 (5 bases). The CDR3 runs 14 residues. Germline V lookup: CDR1 MNHEY, CDR2 SVGEGT. V lost 4 bases to trimming and J lost 4 bases, with 11 bases between them. This chain's CDR3 is CASSSSTVYNEQFF. CDR3 in DNA: TGTGCCAGCAGTTCCTCGACAGTGTACAATGAGCAGTTCTTC.

The gene calls are TRBV5-1 and TRBJ2-3, with TRBD1 matching over 11 bases. The CDR3 has 16 amino acids. V was pared by 4 bases and J by 3 bases, with 7 bases of the junction left unmatched. Germline lookup yields CDR1 SGHRS and CDR2 YFSETQ. The CDR3 here is CASSVTGTGGTDTQYF. CDR3 DNA sequence: TGCGCCAGCAGCGTAACTGGGACAGGGGGTACAGATACGCAGTATTTT.

This clonotype was seen repeatedly, ten times or more. The rearrangement links TRBV7-2 to TRBJ2-3; 10 positions match TRBD1. CDR1 and CDR2 from the germline V gene are SGHTA and FQGNSA. V shed 1 base, J shed 6 bases, and the junction held 1 base outside the gene matches. The CDR3 covers 14 residues. CDR3 in amino acids: CASSLGTGGDTQYF. For the CDR3, the DNA is TGTGCCAGCAGCTTAGGGACAGGGGGGGATACGCAGTATTTT.

Ten or more counts support this clonotype. The CDR3 loop reads CASSDSSTGDYGYTF. The DNA of the CDR3 is TGTGCCAGCAGTGACTCTTCGACAGGGGACTATGGCTACACCTTC. This chain links TRBV25-1 with TRBJ1-2; 8 nucleotides align to TRBD1. Trimming took 3 bases from V and 3 from J; bases not matched to a gene: 6. This CDR3 is 15 amino acids long. Germline CDR1 MGHDK, CDR2 SYGVNS.

This clonotype was counted ten times or more. The chain carries TRBV7-2 and TRBJ2-7; D might be TRBD1 or TRBD2, each matching 5 bases. The length of the CDR3 is 14 residues. Trimming removed 5 bases from V and 5 bases from J, with 16 bases in between. The germline CDR1 and CDR2 sequences are SGHTA and FQGNSA. Here the CDR3 reads CASSPVLGADEQYF. CDR3 sequence (DNA): TGTGCCAGCAGCCCCGTGCTCGGGGCCGACGAGCAGTACTTC.

Many counts were recorded for this clonotype. CDR3 protein: CASSSSGSISYEQYF. The CDR3 bases are TGTGCCAGTAGCTCTAGCGGATCTATCTCCTACGAGCAGTACTTC. V gene TRBV19 combines with J gene TRBJ2-7, with 7 bases identical to TRBD2. V was clipped by 6 bases and J by 0 bases; unmatched bases: 8. This CDR3 spans 15 amino acids. CDR1 is LNHDA and CDR2 is SQIVND in the germline V gene (reference sequence).

V gene TRBV9 combines with J gene TRBJ2-3, with 7 bases that match TRBD2. The CDR3 extends over 13 amino acids. Germline CDR1 SGDLS, CDR2 YYNGEE. V shed 1 base and J 6 bases; nucleotides not matched to a gene: 2. The CDR3 coding sequence is TGTGCCAGCAGCGTAACTAGCGTGGATACGCAGTATTTT. Its protein is CASSVTSVDTQYF.

For this clonotype: This may be a read error, as it is one base from a much larger clone. V usage is TRBV6-5 and J usage is TRBJ1-1; D is undetermined. Germline V CDR1 and CDR2: MNHEY, SVGAGI. The CDR3 has 17 residues. In DNA, the CDR3 is TGTGCCAGCAGTCACTCGACCGCTTCGGCGATGAACACTGAAGCTTTCTTT. Its translation: CASSHSTASAMNTEAFF.

In regard to this clonotype: The CDR3 ends on some other residue instead of the conserved phenylalanine or tryptophan, so this is likely a read error. The chain joins TRBV7-2 to TRBJ1-5; TRBD1 might be the D (5 bases). Germline lookup yields CDR1 SGHTA and CDR2 FQGNSA. Trimming took 0 bases from V and 0 from J, leaving 18 bases between them. The CDR3 loop spans 19 amino acids. The CDR3 region has the DNA TGTGCCAGCAGCTTAGCGCAGTCGACAGCTTTTTATAGCAATCAGCCCCAGCATTCT. Translated: CASSLAQSTAFYSNQPQHS.

V gene TRBV18 combines with J gene TRBJ2-3; D unclear. This CDR3 comprises 14 residues. V was cut by 3 bases and J by 1 base, with 8 bases left in between. Germline CDR1 is KGHSH and CDR2 is LQKENI. This CDR3 reads CASSPDAGTDTQYF. The CDR3 DNA reads TGTGCCAGCTCACCTGATGCCGGCACAGATACGCAGTATTTT.

This clonotype was recorded at least ten times. The chain combines TRBV28 with TRBJ1-4, with 9 bases that match TRBD1. Trimming removed 5 bases from V and 8 bases from J; junction bases left unmatched: 9. The CDR3 has 15 amino acids. CDR1 and CDR2 (germline): MDHEN, SYDVKM. This CDR3 is CASSVPGQGGEKLFF. The CDR3 bases are TGTGCCAGCAGTGTTCCGGGACAGGGTGGCGAAAAACTGTTTTTT.

This clonotype showed up just a few times. The chain carries TRBV5-1 and TRBJ1-1; no clear D. Germline V CDR1 and CDR2: SGHRS, YFSETQ. V was shortened by 0 bases and J by 4 bases, with 7 bases between the two germline ends. The CDR3 is 13 residues long. In nucleotides, the CDR3 is TGCGCCAGCAGCTTGGATGATGTCACTGAAGCTTTCTTT. This sequence encodes CASSLDDVTEAFF.

This clonotype was seen ten or more times. The V and J genes are TRBV7-2 and TRBJ2-7; possible D gene TRBD1, 6 bases. V was pared by 0 bases and J by 2 bases, with 14 bases between. Germline V gives CDR1 SGHTA, CDR2 FQGNSA. The CDR3 totals 16 residues. This CDR3 reads CASSLAGRGFTYEQYF. For the CDR3, the DNA is TGTGCCAGCAGCTTAGCCGGCAGGGGCTTCACCTACGAGCAGTACTTC.